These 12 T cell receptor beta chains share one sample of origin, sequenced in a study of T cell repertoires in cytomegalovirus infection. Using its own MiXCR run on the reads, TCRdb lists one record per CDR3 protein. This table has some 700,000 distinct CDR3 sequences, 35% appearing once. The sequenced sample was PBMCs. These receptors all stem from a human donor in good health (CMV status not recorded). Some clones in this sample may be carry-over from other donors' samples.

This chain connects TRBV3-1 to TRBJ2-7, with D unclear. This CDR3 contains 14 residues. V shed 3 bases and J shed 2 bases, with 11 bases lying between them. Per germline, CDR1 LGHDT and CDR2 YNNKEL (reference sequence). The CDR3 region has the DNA TGTGCCAGCAGCCATATTTACGGACCCTACGAGCAGTACTTC. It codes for CASSHIYGPYEQYF.

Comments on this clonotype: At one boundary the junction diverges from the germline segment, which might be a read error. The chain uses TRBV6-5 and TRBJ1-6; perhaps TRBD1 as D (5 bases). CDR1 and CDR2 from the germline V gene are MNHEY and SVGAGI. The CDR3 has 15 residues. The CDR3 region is CDSRRPGPGNSPLHF. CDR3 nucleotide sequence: TGTGACAGCAGGCGACCGGGACCCGGGAATTCACCCCTCCACTTT.

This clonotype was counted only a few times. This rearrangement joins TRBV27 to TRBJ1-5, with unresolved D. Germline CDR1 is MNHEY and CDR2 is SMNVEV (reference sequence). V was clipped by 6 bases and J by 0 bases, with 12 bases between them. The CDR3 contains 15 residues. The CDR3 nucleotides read TGTGCCAGCAGCATGAGTAGTTATAGCAATCAGCCCCAGCATTTT. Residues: CASSMSSYSNQPQHF.

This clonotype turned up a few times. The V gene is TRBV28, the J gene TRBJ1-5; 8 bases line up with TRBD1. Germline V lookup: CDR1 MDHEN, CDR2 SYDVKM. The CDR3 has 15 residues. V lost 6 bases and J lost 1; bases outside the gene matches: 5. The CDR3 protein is CASRHRGVSNQPQHF. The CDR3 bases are TGTGCCAGCAGACACAGGGGGGTAAGCAATCAGCCCCAGCATTTT. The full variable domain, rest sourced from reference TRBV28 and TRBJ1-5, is DVKVTQSSRYLVKRTGEKVFLECVQDMDHENMFWYRQDPGLGLRLIYFSYDVKMKEKGDIPEGYSVSREKKERFSLILESASTNQTSMYLCASRHRGVSNQPQHFGDGTRLSIL.

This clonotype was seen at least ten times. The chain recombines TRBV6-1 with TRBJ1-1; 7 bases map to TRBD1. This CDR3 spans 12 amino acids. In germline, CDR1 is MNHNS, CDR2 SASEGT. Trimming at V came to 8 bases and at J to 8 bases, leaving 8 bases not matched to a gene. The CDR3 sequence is CASHFGQEEAFF. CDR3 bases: TGTGCCAGCCACTTCGGACAGGAAGAAGCTTTCTTT.

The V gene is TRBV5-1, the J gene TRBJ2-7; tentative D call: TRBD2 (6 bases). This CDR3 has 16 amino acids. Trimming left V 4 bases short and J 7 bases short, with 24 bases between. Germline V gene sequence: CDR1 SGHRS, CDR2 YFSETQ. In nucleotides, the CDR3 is TGCGCCAGCAGCCCCCCTCTCTCGGGGGACCCTACGGAGCAGTACTTC. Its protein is CASSPPLSGDPTEQYF. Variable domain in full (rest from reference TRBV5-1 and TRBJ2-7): KAGVTQTPRYLIKTRGQQVTLSCSPISGHRSVSWYQQTPGQGLQFLFEYFSETQRNKGNFPGRFSGRQFSNSRSEMNVSTLELGDSALYLCASSPPLSGDPTEQYFGPGTRLTVT.

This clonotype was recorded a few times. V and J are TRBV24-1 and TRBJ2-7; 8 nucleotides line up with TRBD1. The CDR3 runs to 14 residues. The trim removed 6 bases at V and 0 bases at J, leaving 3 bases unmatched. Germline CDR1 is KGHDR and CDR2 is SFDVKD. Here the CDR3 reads CATSRQGSSYEQYF. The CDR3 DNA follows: TGTGCCACCAGTCGACAGGGGAGCTCCTACGAGCAGTACTTC.

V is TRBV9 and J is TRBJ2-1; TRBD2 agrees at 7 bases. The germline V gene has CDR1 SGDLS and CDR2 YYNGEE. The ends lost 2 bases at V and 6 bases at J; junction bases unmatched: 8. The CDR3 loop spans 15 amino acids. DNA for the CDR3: TGTGCCAGCAGCGTGGGGGGGAATAACTTCAATGAGCAGTTCTTC. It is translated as CASSVGGNNFNEQFF.

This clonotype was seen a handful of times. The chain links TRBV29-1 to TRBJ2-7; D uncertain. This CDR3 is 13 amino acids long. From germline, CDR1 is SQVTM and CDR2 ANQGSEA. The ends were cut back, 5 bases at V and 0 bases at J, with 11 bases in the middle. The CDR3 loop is CSVLGGSSYEQYF. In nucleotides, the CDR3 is TGCAGCGTTCTCGGCGGAAGCTCCTACGAGCAGTACTTC.

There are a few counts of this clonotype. CDR3 nucleotide sequence: TGTGCCAGCAGCTTGCCTCGGGACACTGTACTCAATCAAGAGACCCAGTACTTC. Translating it yields CASSLPRDTVLNQETQYF. The chain couples TRBV5-4 to TRBJ2-5; D might be TRBD1 (6 bases). CDR3 length equals 18 residues. Germline CDR1 is SGHNT and CDR2 is YYREEE (reference sequence). The V and J ends lost 1 base and 2 bases respectively, with 21 bases between them.

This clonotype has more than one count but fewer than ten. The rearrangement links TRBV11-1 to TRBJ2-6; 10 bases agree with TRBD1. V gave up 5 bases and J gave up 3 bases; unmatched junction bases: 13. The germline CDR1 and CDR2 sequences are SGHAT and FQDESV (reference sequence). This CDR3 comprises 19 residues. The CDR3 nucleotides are TGTGCCAGCAGCCGACCTGCCCGACAGGGGGCTCTTGGGGCCAACGTCCTGACTTTC. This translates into CASSRPARQGALGANVLTF.

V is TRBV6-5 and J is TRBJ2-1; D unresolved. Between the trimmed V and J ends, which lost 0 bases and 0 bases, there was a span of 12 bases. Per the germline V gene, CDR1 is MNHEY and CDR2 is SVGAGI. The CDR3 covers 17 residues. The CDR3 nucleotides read TGTGCCAGCAGTTACTCGACCGGACGGAGCTCCTACAATGAGCAGTTCTTC. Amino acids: CASSYSTGRSSYNEQFF.